Below, 7 T cell receptor beta chains from the same sample are listed, as sequenced in a study of blood T cell repertoires in COVID-19. Generated by immunoSEQ multiplex PCR, the TCRdb table keeps only in-frame clones and is missing some. Of about 150,000 clones listed, more than 65% are singletons. The material sequenced was peripheral blood. Receptors originate from a woman in her fifties or sixties with acute or convalescent COVID-19.

The chain combines TRBV28 with TRBJ2-5; 8 bases are shared with TRBD2. CDR3 length: 15 amino acids. The V gene's germline CDR1 is MDHEN and CDR2 SYDVKM. Trimming cost V 8 bases and J 7 bases; bases outside gene matches: 15. This CDR3 reads CASFSSGREAGTQYF. The CDR3 DNA reads TGTGCCAGCTTCTCCTCGGGGCGGGAGGCAGGGACCCAGTACTTC.

The chain combines TRBV18 with TRBJ1-1; 7 bases line up with TRBD1. CDR3 length: 13 amino acids. The junction had 2 bases not matched to a gene; V was cut back by 6 bases and J by 1 base. CDR1 is KGHSH, CDR2 LQKENI, per germline. This CDR3 reads CASSGDRNTEAFF. In DNA form, the CDR3 reads TGTGCCAGCTCCGGGGACAGGAACACTGAAGCTTTCTTT. The entire variable domain, with the rest obtained from reference TRBV18 and TRBJ1-1, is as follows: NAGVMQNPRHLVRRRGQEARLRCSPMKGHSHVYWYRQLPEEGLKFMVYLQKENIIDESGMPKERFSAEFPKEGPSILRIQQVVRGDSAAYFCASSGDRNTEAFFGQGTRLTVV.

CDR3 sequence reads: CASSPRFSSGKGEQYF. The CDR3 DNA reads TGTGCCAGCAGCCCCCGTTTCTCTAGCGGGAAGGGCGAGCAGTACTTC. The gene calls are TRBV14 and TRBJ2-7; TRBD2 matches 9 bases. The V gene end was trimmed by 4 bases and the J gene end by 6 bases; junction bases not matched to a gene: 13. Germline values: CDR1 SGHDN, CDR2 FVKESK. This CDR3 is 16 amino acids long.

The chain is built from TRBV7-8 and TRBJ1-4; unclear D gene. The CDR3 contains 15 residues. V lost 1 base and J lost 7, with 13 bases in between. Germline V gives CDR1 SGHVS, CDR2 FQNEAQ. The CDR3 spells CASSLGGGWGEKLFF. The DNA of the CDR3 is TGTGCCAGCAGCTTAGGCGGAGGATGGGGTGAAAAACTGTTTTTT.

The chain carries TRBV2 and TRBJ1-5; D call uncertain. The CDR3 runs to 15 residues. Germline CDR1 and CDR2: SNHLY and FYNNEI. V was clipped by 10 bases and J by 5 bases, with 21 bases between them. CDR3 nucleotides: TGTGCCATTACGCTGTTGGGAGACGGGGATCAGCCCCAGCATTTT. Translation gives CAITLLGDGDQPQHF.

The V call is TRBV6-5, the J call TRBJ1-2, with D possibly matching TRBD1 (5 bases). Deletions cut 5 bases from V and 8 bases from J, with 18 bases between. The CDR3 is 14 residues long. Germline V gives CDR1 MNHEY, CDR2 SVGAGI. The CDR3 protein is CASSTPSTGGGYTF. The CDR3 DNA reads as TGTGCCAGCAGTACCCCATCGACTGGGGGGGGCTACACCTTC.

The CDR3: CSASNGGGSQSYYGYTF. The CDR3 DNA reads as TGCAGTGCTAGTAACGGGGGGGGAAGCCAATCCTACTATGGCTACACCTTC. V usage is TRBV20-1 and J usage is TRBJ1-2; TRBD1 might be the D (5 bases). V lost 3 bases and J lost 3, with 23 bases in between. Germline V CDR1 and CDR2: DFQATT, SNEGSKA (reference sequence). This CDR3 comprises 17 residues.